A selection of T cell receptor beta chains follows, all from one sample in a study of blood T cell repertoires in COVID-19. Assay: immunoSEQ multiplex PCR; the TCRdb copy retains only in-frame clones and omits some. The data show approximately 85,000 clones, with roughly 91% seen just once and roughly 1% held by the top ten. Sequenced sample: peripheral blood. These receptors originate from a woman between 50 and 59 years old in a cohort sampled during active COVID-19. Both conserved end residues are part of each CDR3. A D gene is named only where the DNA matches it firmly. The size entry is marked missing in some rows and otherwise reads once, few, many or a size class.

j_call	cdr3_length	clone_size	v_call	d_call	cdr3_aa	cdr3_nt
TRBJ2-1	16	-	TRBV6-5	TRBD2	CASSYPGLAGSNEQFF	TGTGCCAGCAGTTATCCCGGACTAGCGGGGTCGAATGAGCAGTTCTTC
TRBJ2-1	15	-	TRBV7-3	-	CASSYSGSPINEQFF	TGTGCCAGCAGCTACAGCGGCTCCCCTATTAATGAGCAGTTCTTC
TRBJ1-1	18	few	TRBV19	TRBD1	CASSPGQGAAGGDTEAFF	TGTGCCAGTAGTCCCGGACAGGGGGCCGCCGGAGGGGACACTGAAGCTTTCTTT
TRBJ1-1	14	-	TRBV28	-	CASSLNRWYTEAFF	TGTGCCAGCAGTTTGAACAGGTGGTACACTGAAGCTTTCTTT
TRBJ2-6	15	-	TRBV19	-	CAAQGGSSGANVLTF	TGTGCCGCCCAGGGAGGCTCGTCTGGGGCCAACGTCCTGACTTTC
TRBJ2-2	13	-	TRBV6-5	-	CASTTANTGELFF	TGTGCCAGCACCACAGCGAACACCGGGGAGCTGTTTTTT
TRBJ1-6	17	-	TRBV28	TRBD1	CASSIGGEGQGNSPLHF	TGTGCCAGCAGTATAGGGGGTGAAGGACAGGGGAATTCACCCCTCCACTTT
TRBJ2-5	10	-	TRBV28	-	CASSRETQYF	TGTGCCAGCAGCCGGGAAACCCAGTACTTC
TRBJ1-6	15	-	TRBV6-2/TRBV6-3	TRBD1	CASSPWDRNNSPLHF	TGTGCCAGCAGCCCCTGGGACAGGAATAATTCACCCCTCCACTTT
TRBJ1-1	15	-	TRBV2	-	CASRGSNSLNTEAFF	TGTGCCAGCAGGGGTTCTAACAGTTTGAACACTGAAGCTTTCTTT
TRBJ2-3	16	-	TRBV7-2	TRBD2	CASSFSGTSGSDTQYF	TGTGCCAGCAGCTTCTCCGGGACTAGCGGGTCAGATACGCAGTATTTT
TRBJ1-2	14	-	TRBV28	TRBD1	CASSLRTGGWGYTF	TGTGCCAGCAGTTTGCGGACAGGTGGATGGGGCTACACCTTC
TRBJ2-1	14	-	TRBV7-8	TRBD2	CASSSAGVGNEQFF	TGTGCCAGCAGCTCAGCGGGAGTAGGCAATGAGCAGTTCTTC
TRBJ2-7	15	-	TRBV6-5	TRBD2	CASSYSKLAGLEQYF	TGTGCCAGCAGTTACTCGAAACTAGCGGGATTAGAGCAGTACTTC
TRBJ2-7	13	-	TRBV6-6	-	CASSRGSSDEQYF	TGTGCCAGCAGTAGGGGGAGCAGCGACGAGCAGTACTTC
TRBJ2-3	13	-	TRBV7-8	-	CASSLWRADTQYF	TGTGCCAGCAGCTTATGGAGGGCAGATACGCAGTATTTT